This paragraph reports one TCR beta chain. Unmatched junction bases numbered 9, after V lost 5 bases and J lost 6 bases. Germline loops: CDR1 SEHNR, CDR2 FQNEAQ (reference sequence). The CDR3 consists of 16 residues. The record originates from a study of blood T cell repertoires in COVID-19. The data were produced by immunoSEQ multiplex PCR, yet TCRdb's version contains in-frame clones alone and is incomplete. The sample has about 170,000 clones; approximately 86% are singletons. The TCR originated in a woman older than 75 with COVID-19, enrolled during active disease. The chain joins TRBV7-9 to TRBJ2-2; 10 bases agree with TRBD1. The sequenced material came from peripheral blood. The CDR3 sequence: CASSRTPGQGPGELFF. The CDR3 DNA follows: TGTGCCAGCAGCCGGACCCCGGGACAGGGGCCCGGGGAGCTGTTTTTT. Full variable domain (outside the CDR3, taken from reference TRBV7-9 and TRBJ2-2): DTGVSQNPRHKITKRGQNVTFRCDPISEHNRLYWYRQTLGQGPEFLTYFQNEAQLEKSRLLSDRFSAERPKGSFSTLEIQRTEQGDSAMYLCASSRTPGQGPGELFFGEGSRLTVL.